The source of this T cell receptor (beta chain) is a study of cytomegalovirus exposure and HLA in healthy donors. General study points: The likely origin of a cluster of highly shared sequence variants was a sequencing artifact. A missense variant in DCLRE1C was later tied to TCR beta V- and J-gene trimming.

Primers included in the PCR were 60 Vbeta and 13 Jbeta primers. In the authors' methods: Later reanalysis found 75 million to 100 million unique TCR beta chains, roughly 9.9 million of them shared. Generated by immunoSEQ multiplex PCR, the TCRdb table keeps only in-frame clones and is missing some. V and J calls plus clone size are reproduced from that table; the DNA served to infer D and trimming. This sample has fewer than 70,000 clones; around 83% occur once, and the top ten carry approximately 1.5%. CDR3 length: 12 residues. With 5 bases clipped from V and 7 bases from J, the junction kept 6 bases outside the gene matches. CDR1 is GTSNPN and CDR2 is SVGIG in the germline V gene (reference sequence). The records do not include a CMV serostatus for this donor. As for this clone: The antigen is undetermined.

The chain recombines TRBV30 with TRBJ1-1; 8 bases agree with TRBD1. The sequence derives from a human donor in good health. The sample taken for sequencing was PBMCs. This CDR3 is CAWDTGGREAFF. Written as DNA, the CDR3 is TGTGCCTGGGATACAGGGGGGCGTGAAGCTTTCTTT. Full variable domain (outside the CDR3, taken from reference TRBV30 and TRBJ1-1): SQTIHQWPATLVQPVGSPLSLECTVEGTSNPNLYWYRQAAGRGLQLLFYSVGIGQISSEVPQNLSASRPQDRQFILSSKKLLLSDSGFYLCAWDTGGREAFFGQGTRLTVV.